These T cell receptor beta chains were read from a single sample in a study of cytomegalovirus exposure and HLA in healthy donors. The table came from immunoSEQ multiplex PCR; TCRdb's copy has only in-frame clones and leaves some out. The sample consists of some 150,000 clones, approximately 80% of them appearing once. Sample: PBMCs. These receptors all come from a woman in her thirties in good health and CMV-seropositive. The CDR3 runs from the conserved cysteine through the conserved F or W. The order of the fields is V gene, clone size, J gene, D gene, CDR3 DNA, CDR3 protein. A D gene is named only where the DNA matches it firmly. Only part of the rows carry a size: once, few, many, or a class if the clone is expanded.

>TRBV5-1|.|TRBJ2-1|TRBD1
TGCGCCAGCAGCTTGGGCAGGGGGCTCCCTCATTCGGGGAATGAGCAGTTCTTC
CASSLGRGLPHSGNEQFF
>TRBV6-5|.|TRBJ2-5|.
TGTGCCAGCAGTTACTCGTATCAAGAGACCCAGTACTTC
CASSYSYQETQYF
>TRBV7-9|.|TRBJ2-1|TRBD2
TGTGCCAGCAGCTTTAGCGGGGACGAATCGGAGCAGTTCTTC
CASSFSGDESEQFF
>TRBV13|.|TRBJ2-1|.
TGTGCCAGCAGCTCCGGACGGGAATACAATGAGCAGTTCTTC
CASSSGREYNEQFF
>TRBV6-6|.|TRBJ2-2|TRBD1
TGTGCCAGCAGTTACCTAGGACAGGGAACCGGGGAGCTGTTTTTT
CASSYLGQGTGELFF
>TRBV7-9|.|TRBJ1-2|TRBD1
TGTGCCAGCAGCAGGGACAGTCGGTTTGGCTACACCTTC
CASSRDSRFGYTF
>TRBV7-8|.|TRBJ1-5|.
TGTGCCAGCAGCCGTCTAACGACAGTGTTAAATCAGCCCCAGCATTTT
CASSRLTTVLNQPQHF
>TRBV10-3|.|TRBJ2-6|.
TGTGCCATCAGTGATTCAGGCAGGGACTCTGGGGCCAACGTCCTGACTTTC
CAISDSGRDSGANVLTF
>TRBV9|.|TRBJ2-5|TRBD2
TGTGCCAGCAGCGTAGGGGGCGGGGGGGCTGAGGAGACCCAGTACTTC
CASSVGGGGAEETQYF
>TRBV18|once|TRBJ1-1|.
TGTGCCAGCTCACCTAGGCGGGTCCGGGATGGGGCTGAAGCTTTCTTT
CASSPRRVRDGAEAFF
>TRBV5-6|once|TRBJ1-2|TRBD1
TGTGCCAGCAGCATCGGGACAGGGTGGACCTCTGGCTACACCTTC
CASSIGTGWTSGYTF
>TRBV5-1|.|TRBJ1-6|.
TGCGCCAGCAGCACCCTCCCGCAGGTCCCCCCCCTCCACTTT
CASSTLPQVPPLHF
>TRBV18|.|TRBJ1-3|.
TGTGCCAGCTCCCTGCAAGGGGCGTACTCTGGAAACACCATATATTTT
CASSLQGAYSGNTIYF
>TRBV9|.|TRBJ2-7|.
TGTGCCAGCAGCTTCCGGGACTTCTCCTACGAGCAGTACTTC
CASSFRDFSYEQYF
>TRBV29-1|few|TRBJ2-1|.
TGCAGCGTTGACGACAGGCGCTCCTACAATGAGCAGTTCTTC
CSVDDRRSYNEQFF
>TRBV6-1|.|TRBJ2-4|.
TGTGCCAGCAGTGAAGTACCGGGACTTTTAAACATTCAGTACTTC
CASSEVPGLLNIQYF
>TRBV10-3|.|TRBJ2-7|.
TGTGCCATCAGTGATCGCAGGGACGAGCAGTACTTC
CAISDRRDEQYF
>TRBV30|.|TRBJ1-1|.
TGTGCCTGGTCCACAAACACTGAAGCTTTCTTT
CAWSTNTEAFF
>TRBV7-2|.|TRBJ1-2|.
TGTGCCAGCAGCTTTGGGGGCGCGATAAGGGACTACACCTTC
CASSFGGAIRDYTF
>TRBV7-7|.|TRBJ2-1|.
TGTGCCAGCAGCTCCCGACTGTACAATGAGCAGTTCTTC
CASSSRLYNEQFF
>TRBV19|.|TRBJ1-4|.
TGTGCCAGTAGCCTGACAGGTGATATAAATGAAAAACTGTTTTTT
CASSLTGDINEKLFF
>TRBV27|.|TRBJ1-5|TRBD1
TGTGCCAGCAGTCCGATACCTCCGGGACAGCGCCAGCATTTT
CASSPIPPGQRQHF